This T cell receptor (beta chain) is from a study of T cell repertoires in cytomegalovirus infection. Study-level information: CMV epitopes in the study were HLA-C-restricted (recently identified) and HLA-B-restricted (well studied). Matching HLA type and CMV infection were both indicated by public TCR beta signatures.

The CDR3 is 17 amino acids. Germline V gene sequence: CDR1 MDHEN, CDR2 SYDVKM. With 0 bases clipped from V and 2 bases from J, the junction kept 8 bases outside the gene matches. TCRdb ran MiXCR on the reads and lists one entry per CDR3 protein. This sample carries 830,000 or so distinct CDR3 sequences, approximately 32% of them seen once, and the ten largest clones take around 12%. This clonotype occurred a few times. Antigen unknown. Findings of the study overall: Summed frequency of shared TCR beta families picked out CMV carriers who also had the relevant HLA. CMV-specific HLA-C-restricted TCR beta clonotypes dominated the ex vivo response.

This sequence originates from a human donor in good health (CMV status not recorded). Some clones in this sample may be carry-over from other donors' samples. The sequences come from cultured CD8+ T cells from PBMCs, collected from culture after CMV antigen stimulation. The V and J genes are TRBV28 and TRBJ2-3; 7 bases agree with TRBD2. The CDR3 region is CASSLWGGGGNTDTQYF. The CDR3 DNA sequence: TGTGCCAGCAGTTTATGGGGCGGGGGAGGAAACACAGATACGCAGTATTTT.